The following is a TCR beta chain sequence with its context. The record originates from a study of cytomegalovirus exposure and HLA in healthy donors. The germline CDR1 and CDR2 sequences are GTSNPN and SVGIG (reference sequence). J was trimmed by 8 bases and V by 3 bases; bases with no gene match: 13. CDR3 size: 17 residues. The protocol was immunoSEQ multiplex PCR, while the TCRdb copy is restricted to in-frame clones and leaves out a portion. The sample holds about 120,000 clones; approximately 85% are singletons and the top ten take 4.5% to 6%. The V gene is TRBV30, the J gene TRBJ2-1, with 13 bases identical to TRBD2. The sequence derives from a man younger than 30 in good health and CMV-seronegative. The specimen was PBMCs. The DNA of the CDR3 is TGTGCCTGGAGGGTTACTAGCGGGAGGGCCACGGAGGATGAGCAGTTCTTC. Encoded protein: CAWRVTSGRATEDEQFF.